A few counts support the clone carrying this TCR beta chain. The antigen remains undetermined. TCRdb recomputed calls from the RT-PCR reads with MiXCR, one row per CDR3 protein. The sample lists over 400,000 distinct CDR3 sequences; around 9.9% were seen once. The sample belongs to a study of response to subunit inactivated influenza vaccine. Overall study findings and caveats: Few new T cells, the authors suggested, are recruited by each seasonal influenza vaccination.

This CDR3 region has 15 residues. Germline-derived CDR1 and CDR2 are MNHEY and SVGAGI. V was cut by 0 bases and J by 4 bases, with 12 bases left in between. The starting material was PBMCs from blood, obtained roughly 47 days after vaccination. The sequence came from a man over 45 who received an inactivated influenza vaccine. The chain recombines TRBV6-5 with TRBJ1-1; TRBD1 is a possible D gene (5 bases). The CDR3 nucleotides read TGTGCCAGCAGTTACTCCCAGGGTAGGGGCACTGAAGCTTTCTTT. This encodes CASSYSQGRGTEAFF.